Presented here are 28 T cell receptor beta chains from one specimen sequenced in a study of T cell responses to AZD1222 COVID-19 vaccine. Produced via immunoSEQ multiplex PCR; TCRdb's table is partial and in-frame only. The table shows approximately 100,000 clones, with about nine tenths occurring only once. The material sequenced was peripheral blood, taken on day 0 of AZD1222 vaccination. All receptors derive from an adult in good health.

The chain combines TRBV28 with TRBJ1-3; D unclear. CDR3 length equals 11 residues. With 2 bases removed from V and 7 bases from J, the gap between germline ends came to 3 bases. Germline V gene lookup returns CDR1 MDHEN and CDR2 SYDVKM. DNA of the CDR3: TGTGCCAGCAGTTTAGGGAACACCATATATTTT. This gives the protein CASSLGNTIYF.

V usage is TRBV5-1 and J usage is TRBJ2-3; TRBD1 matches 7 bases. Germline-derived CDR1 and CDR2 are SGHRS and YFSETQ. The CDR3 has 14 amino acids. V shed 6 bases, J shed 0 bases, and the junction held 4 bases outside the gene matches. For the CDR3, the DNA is TGCGCCAGCACCACAGGGGCCAGCACAGATACGCAGTATTTT. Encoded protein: CASTTGASTDTQYF.

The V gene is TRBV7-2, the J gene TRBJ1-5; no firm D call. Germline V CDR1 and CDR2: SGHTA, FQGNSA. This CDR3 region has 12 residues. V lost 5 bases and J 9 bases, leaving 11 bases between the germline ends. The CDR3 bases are TGTGCCAGCAGCCTCTTTCGGGGGCCCCAGCATTTT. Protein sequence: CASSLFRGPQHF.

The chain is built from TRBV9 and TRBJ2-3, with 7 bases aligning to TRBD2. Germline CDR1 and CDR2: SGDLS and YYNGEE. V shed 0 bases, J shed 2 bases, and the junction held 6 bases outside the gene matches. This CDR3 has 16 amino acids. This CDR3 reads CASSVGGLADTDTQYF. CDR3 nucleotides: TGTGCCAGCAGCGTAGGGGGTCTAGCGGACACAGATACGCAGTATTTT.

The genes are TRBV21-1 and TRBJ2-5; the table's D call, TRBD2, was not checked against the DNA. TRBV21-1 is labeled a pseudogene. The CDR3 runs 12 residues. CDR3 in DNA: TGTGCCAGCAGCACCCCTAGGGAGACCCAGTACTTC. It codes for CASSTPRETQYF.

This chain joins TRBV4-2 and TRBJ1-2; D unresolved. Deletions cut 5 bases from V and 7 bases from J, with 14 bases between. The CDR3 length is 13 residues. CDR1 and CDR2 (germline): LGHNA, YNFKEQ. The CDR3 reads CASSGWRGAGYTF. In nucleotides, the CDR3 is TGTGCCAGCAGCGGATGGCGGGGAGCTGGCTACACCTTC.

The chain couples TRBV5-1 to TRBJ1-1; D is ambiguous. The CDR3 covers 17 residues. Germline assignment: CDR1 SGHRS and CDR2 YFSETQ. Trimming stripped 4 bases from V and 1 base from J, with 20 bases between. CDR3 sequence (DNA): TGCGCCAGCAGCCGTGCGGACGGGCCAGAAACGAACACTGAAGCTTTCTTT. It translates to CASSRADGPETNTEAFF.

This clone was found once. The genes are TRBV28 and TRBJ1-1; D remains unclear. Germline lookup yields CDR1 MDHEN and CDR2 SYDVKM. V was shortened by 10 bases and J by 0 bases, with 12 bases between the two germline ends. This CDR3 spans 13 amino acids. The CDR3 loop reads CAIEGAMNTEAFF. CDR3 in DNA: TGTGCCATAGAGGGCGCCATGAACACTGAAGCTTTCTTT.

The CDR3 region is CASSPAPDTQYF. DNA for the CDR3: TGTGCCAGCTCACCCGCCCCAGATACGCAGTATTTT. V is TRBV18 and J is TRBJ2-3, with unresolved D. Deletions cut 3 bases from V and 4 bases from J, with 5 bases between. Germline CDR1 is KGHSH and CDR2 is LQKENI. This CDR3 is 12 amino acids long.

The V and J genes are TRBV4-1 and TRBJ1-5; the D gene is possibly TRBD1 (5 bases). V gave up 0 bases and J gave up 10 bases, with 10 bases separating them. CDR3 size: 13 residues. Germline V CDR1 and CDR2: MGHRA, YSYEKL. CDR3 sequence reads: CASSQDPDRPQHF. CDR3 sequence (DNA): TGCGCCAGCAGCCAAGATCCTGACAGACCCCAGCATTTT.

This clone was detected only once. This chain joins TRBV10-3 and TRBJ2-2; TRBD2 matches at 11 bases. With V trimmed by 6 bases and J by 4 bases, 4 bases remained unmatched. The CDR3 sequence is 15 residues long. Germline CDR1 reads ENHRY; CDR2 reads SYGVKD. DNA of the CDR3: TGTGCCATCAGGGGGACTAGCGGAATCACCGGGGAGCTGTTTTTT. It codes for CAIRGTSGITGELFF.

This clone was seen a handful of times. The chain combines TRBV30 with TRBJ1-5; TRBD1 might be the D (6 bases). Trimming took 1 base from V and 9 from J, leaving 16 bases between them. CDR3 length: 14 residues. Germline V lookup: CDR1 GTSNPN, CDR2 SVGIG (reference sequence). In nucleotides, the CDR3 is TGTGCCTGGAGTGAACAGGGCACCGGTCGGCCCCAGCATTTT. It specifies CAWSEQGTGRPQHF. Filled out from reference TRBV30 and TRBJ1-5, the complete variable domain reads SQTIHQWPATLVQPVGSPLSLECTVEGTSNPNLYWYRQAAGRGLQLLFYSVGIGQISSEVPQNLSASRPQDRQFILSSKKLLLSDSGFYLCAWSEQGTGRPQHFGDGTRLSIL.

CDR3 region: CAWSNPRDRGYEQYF. The CDR3, as DNA: TGTGCCTGGAGTAACCCTCGGGACAGGGGTTACGAGCAGTACTTC. The rearrangement uses TRBV30 and TRBJ2-7, with 10 bases that match TRBD1. Germline CDR1 reads GTSNPN; CDR2 reads SVGIG (reference sequence). This CDR3 contains 15 residues. V dropped 2 bases and J dropped 4; count of bases not matched to a gene: 8.

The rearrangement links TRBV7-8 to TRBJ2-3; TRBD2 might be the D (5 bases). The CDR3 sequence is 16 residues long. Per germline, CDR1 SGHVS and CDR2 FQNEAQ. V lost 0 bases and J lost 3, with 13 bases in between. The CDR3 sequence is CASSLAGNPPTDTQYF. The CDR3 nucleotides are TGTGCCAGCAGCTTAGCCGGGAACCCCCCTACAGATACGCAGTATTTT.

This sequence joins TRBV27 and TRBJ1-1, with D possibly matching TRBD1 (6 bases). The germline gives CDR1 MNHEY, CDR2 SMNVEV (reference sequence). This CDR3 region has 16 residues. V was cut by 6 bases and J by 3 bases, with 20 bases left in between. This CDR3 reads CASSGGGGLRDTEAFF. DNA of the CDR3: TGTGCCAGCAGCGGTGGAGGGGGTTTGCGCGACACTGAAGCTTTCTTT.

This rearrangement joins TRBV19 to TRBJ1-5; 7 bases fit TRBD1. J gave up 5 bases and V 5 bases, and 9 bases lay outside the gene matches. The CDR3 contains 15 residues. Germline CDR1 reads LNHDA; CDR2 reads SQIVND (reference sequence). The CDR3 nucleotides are TGTGCCAGTAGTCTGGACAGGTTTAGGGATCAGCCCCAGCATTTT. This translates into CASSLDRFRDQPQHF.

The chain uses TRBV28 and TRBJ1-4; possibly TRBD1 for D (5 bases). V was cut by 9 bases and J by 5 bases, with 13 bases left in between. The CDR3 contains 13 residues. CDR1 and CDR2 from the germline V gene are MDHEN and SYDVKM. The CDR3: CASTGGVNEKLFF. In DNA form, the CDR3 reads TGTGCCAGTACCGGAGGGGTCAATGAAAAACTGTTTTTT.

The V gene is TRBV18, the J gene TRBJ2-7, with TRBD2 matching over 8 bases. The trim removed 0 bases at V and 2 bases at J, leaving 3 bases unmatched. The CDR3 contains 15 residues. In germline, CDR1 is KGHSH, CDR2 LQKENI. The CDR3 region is CASSPPLAAPYEQYF. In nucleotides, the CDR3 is TGTGCCAGCTCACCACCACTAGCGGCCCCCTACGAGCAGTACTTC. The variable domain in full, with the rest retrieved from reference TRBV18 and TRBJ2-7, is NAGVMQNPRHLVRRRGQEARLRCSPMKGHSHVYWYRQLPEEGLKFMVYLQKENIIDESGMPKERFSAEFPKEGPSILRIQQVVRGDSAAYFCASSPPLAAPYEQYFGPGTRLTVT.

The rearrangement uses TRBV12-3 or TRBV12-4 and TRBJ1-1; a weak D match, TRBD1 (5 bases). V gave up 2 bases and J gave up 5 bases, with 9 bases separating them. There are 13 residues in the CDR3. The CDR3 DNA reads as TGTGCCAGCAGTTTATTTGGGGGGACTGAAGCTTTCTTT. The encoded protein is CASSLFGGTEAFF.

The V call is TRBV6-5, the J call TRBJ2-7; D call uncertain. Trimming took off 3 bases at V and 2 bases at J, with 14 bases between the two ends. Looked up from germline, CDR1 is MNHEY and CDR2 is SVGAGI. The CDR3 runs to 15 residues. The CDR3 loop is CASSYGVEFPYEQYF. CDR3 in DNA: TGTGCCAGCAGTTATGGGGTGGAATTTCCCTACGAGCAGTACTTC.

Here the CDR3 reads CASSPEPPPSYEQYF. Written as DNA, the CDR3 is TGTGCCAGCTCCCCGGAACCACCACCGTCATACGAGCAGTACTTC. This sequence joins TRBV27 and TRBJ2-7; D remains unclear. The V end lost 8 bases, the J end lost 4 bases, and 21 bases lay between the germline ends. Germline V gene lookup returns CDR1 MNHEY and CDR2 SMNVEV (reference sequence). CDR3 size: 15 residues.

CDR3 residues: CASTRTGLDTGELFF. The DNA of the CDR3 is TGTGCCAGTACCCGGACAGGGCTGGACACCGGGGAGCTGTTTTTT. The gene calls are TRBV19 and TRBJ2-2; 8 nucleotides align to TRBD1. J gave up 3 bases and V 7 bases, and 7 bases lay outside the gene matches. This CDR3 contains 15 residues. The germline gives CDR1 LNHDA, CDR2 SQIVND (reference sequence). Complete variable domain (other parts from reference TRBV19 and TRBJ2-2): DGGITQSPKYLFRKEGQNVTLSCEQNLNHDAMYWYRQDPGQGLRLIYYSQIVNDFQKGDIAEGYSVSREKKESFPLTVTSAQKNPTAFYLCASTRTGLDTGELFFGEGSRLTVL.

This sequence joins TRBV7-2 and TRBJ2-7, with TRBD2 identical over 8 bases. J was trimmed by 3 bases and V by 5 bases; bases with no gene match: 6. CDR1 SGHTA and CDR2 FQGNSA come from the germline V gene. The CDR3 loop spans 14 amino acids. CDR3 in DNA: TGTGCCAGCAGCCCGACTAGCGCAGGCTACGAGCAGTACTTC. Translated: CASSPTSAGYEQYF.

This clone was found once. This chain's CDR3 is CASSLGRAQGGELFF. CDR3 nucleotide sequence: TGTGCCAGCAGCTTAGGGCGGGCTCAAGGCGGGGAGCTGTTTTTT. The chain has TRBV7-2 and TRBJ2-2, with D tentatively TRBD2 (5 bases). V dropped 1 base and J dropped 7 bases, with 13 bases sitting between them. Germline V gene data show CDR1 as SGHTA and CDR2 as FQGNSA. This CDR3 spans 15 amino acids. Looking up the rest from reference TRBV7-2 and TRBJ2-2 gives the full variable domain: GAGVSQSPSNKVTEKGKDVELRCDPISGHTALYWYRQSLGQGLEFLIYFQGNSAPDKSGLPSDRFSAERTGGSVSTLTIQRTQQEDSAVYLCASSLGRAQGGELFFGEGSRLTVL.

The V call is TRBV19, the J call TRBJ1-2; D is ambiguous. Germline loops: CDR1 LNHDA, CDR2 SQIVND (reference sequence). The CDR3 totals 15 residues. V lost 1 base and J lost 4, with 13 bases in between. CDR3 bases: TGTGCCAGTAGTATAGCTGGGAAAACTATCTATGGCTACACCTTC. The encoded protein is CASSIAGKTIYGYTF.

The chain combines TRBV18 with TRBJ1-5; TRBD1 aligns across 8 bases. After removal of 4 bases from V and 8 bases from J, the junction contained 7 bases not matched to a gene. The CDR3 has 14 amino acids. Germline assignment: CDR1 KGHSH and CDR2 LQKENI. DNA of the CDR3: TGTGCCAGCTCACTAAGACAGGGGTGGGAGCCCCAGCATTTT. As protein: CASSLRQGWEPQHF.

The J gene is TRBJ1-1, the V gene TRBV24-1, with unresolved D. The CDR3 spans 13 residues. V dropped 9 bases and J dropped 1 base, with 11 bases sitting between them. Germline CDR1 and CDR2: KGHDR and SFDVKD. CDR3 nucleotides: TGTGCCACCCGGGGAAAGGGGAACACTGAAGCTTTCTTT. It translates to CATRGKGNTEAFF.

The CDR3 region has the DNA TGTGCCAGCAGTTTATGGACAGGGGGGGTTGAAGCTTTCTTT. Amino acids: CASSLWTGGVEAFF. This sequence joins TRBV28 and TRBJ1-1, with TRBD1 matching over 9 bases. The ends lost 0 bases at V and 7 bases at J; junction bases unmatched: 3. The CDR3 totals 14 residues. The V gene's germline CDR1 is MDHEN and CDR2 SYDVKM.